This T cell receptor (beta chain) originates from a study of blood T cell repertoires in COVID-19. For the study at large: From T cells, B-cell-depleted T cells, or PBMCs came the material, which was cDNA or gDNA.

Germline values: CDR1 LGHNA, CDR2 YNFKEQ. Trimming took 0 bases from V and 8 from J; bases not matched to a gene: 7. CDR3 length: 16 residues. Authors' methods: Reference gene primers were amplified, and this amplification served to estimate nucleated cell counts. Repertoires were generated with immunoSEQ multiplex PCR, while TCRdb's copy carries only in-frame clones and drops some. V and J calls and clone size follow that table, whereas D and trimming were derived from the DNA. The data contain approximately 70,000 clones, more than 85% of them singletons. This chain joins TRBV4-2 and TRBJ1-4; 9 bases are shared with TRBD1. The sequence came from a human donor with active COVID-19. The donor label of this sample is uncertain. The sequenced material came from peripheral blood. The CDR3 coding sequence is TGTGCCAGCAGCCAAGATGTCGGGACAGGGAACGAAAAACTGTTTTTT. Amino acid sequence: CASSQDVGTGNEKLFF.